The 2 T cell receptor beta chains below were found in one sample sequenced in a study of cytomegalovirus exposure and HLA in healthy donors. Primers for the PCR totalled 60 Vbeta and 13 Jbeta. Generated by immunoSEQ multiplex PCR, the TCRdb table keeps only in-frame clones and is missing some. The profile shows more than 150,000 clones, roughly 79% of them singletons. Sequencing was carried out using PBMCs. The receptors were sampled from a woman aged 50 to 60 in good health and CMV-seropositive.

The genes are TRBV5-4 and TRBJ1-5; the D is unclear. This CDR3 contains 13 residues. Germline V gene sequence: CDR1 SGHNT, CDR2 YYREEE (reference sequence). Trimming cost V 2 bases and J 3 bases, with 6 bases left between them. The CDR3 protein is CASSFDINQPQHF. The DNA of the CDR3 is TGTGCCAGCAGCTTCGACATCAATCAGCCCCAGCATTTT. The whole variable domain, filled in from reference TRBV5-4 and TRBJ1-5, reads ETGVTQSPTHLIKTRGQQVTLRCSSQSGHNTVSWYQQALGQGPQFIFQYYREEENGRGNFPPRFSGLQFPNYSSELNVNALELDDSALYLCASSFDINQPQHFGDGTRLSIL.

The chain couples TRBV10-3 to TRBJ1-2; 9 bases are a match to TRBD1. V dropped 6 bases and J dropped 3; count of bases not matched to a gene: 5. The CDR3 contains 14 residues. From germline, CDR1 is ENHRY and CDR2 SYGVKD. CDR3 sequence (DNA): TGTGCCATCAGCAGGGACAGGGCGGACTATGGCTACACCTTC. Residues: CAISRDRADYGYTF.